This TCR beta chain was recovered during a study of breast tumors, draining lymph nodes, adjacent tissues. Study-level results: Tumor repertoires ranked between lymph nodes and nontumor tissue in diversity, with V and J gene preferences. Compared with basal-like, luminal-like tumors shared significantly more repertoire with nontumor tissue. Findings are consistent with lymph node origin and intratumoral expansion of most tumor T cells. The lymph node origin of tumor T cells was framed as consistent with a hypothesis, not demonstrated.

The lymph nodes were axillary draining lymph nodes from breast cancer patients. TCRdb re-called the multiplex PCR reads with MiXCR, one entry per CDR3 protein. Among about 270,000 distinct CDR3 sequences listed, 30% were seen once. This clonotype was counted at least ten times. Its antigen is still unknown. V shed 1 base and J shed 4 bases, with 14 bases lying between them. The germline CDR1 and CDR2 sequences are SQVTM and ANQGSEA. This CDR3 has 15 amino acids. This clonotype originated in a female donor with breast cancer. Some clones in this sample may be carry-over from other donors' samples. The sequencing input was axillary lymph node tissue. The V call is TRBV29-1, the J call TRBJ2-1; D is undetermined. The CDR3 bases are TGCAGCGTTGAAGTAAGTCTAGTGCGGTACAATGAGCAGTTCTTC. Translated, it gives CSVEVSLVRYNEQFF.